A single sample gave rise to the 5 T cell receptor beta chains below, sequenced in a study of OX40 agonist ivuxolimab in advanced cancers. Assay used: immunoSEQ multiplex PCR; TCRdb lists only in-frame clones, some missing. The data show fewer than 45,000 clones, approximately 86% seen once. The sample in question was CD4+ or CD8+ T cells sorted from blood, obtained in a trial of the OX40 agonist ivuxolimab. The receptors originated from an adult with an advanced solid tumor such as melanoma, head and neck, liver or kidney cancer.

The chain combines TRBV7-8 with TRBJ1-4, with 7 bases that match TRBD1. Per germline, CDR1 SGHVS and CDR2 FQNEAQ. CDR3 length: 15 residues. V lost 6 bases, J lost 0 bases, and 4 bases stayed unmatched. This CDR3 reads CASRGTATTNEKLFF. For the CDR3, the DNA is TGTGCCAGCAGGGGGACAGCTACAACTAATGAAAAACTGTTTTTT.

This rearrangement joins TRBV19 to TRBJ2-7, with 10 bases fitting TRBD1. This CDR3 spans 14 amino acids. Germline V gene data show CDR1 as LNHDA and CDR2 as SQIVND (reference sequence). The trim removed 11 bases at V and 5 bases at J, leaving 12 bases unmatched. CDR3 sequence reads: CAGLWDRGPNEQYF. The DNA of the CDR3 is TGTGCCGGCCTGTGGGACAGGGGACCCAACGAGCAGTACTTC.

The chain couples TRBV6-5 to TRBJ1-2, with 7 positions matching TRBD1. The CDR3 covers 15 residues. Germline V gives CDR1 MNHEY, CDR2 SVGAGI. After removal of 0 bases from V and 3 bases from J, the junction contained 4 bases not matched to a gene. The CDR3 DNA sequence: TGTGCCAGCAGTTACTCCAATCAGGGGGACTATGGCTACACCTTC. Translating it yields CASSYSNQGDYGYTF.

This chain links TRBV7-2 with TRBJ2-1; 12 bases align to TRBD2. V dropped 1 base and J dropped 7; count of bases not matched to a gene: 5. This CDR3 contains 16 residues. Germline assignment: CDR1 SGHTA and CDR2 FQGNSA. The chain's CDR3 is CASSLELAGGFNEQFF. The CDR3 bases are TGTGCCAGCAGCTTAGAGCTAGCGGGAGGGTTTAATGAGCAGTTCTTC.

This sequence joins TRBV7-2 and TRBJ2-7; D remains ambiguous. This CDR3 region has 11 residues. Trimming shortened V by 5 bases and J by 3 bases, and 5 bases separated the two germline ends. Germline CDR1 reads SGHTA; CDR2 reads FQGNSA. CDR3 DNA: TGTGCCAGCAGCGATATCTACGAGCAGTACTTC. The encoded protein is CASSDIYEQYF.